Listed below are T cell receptor beta chains from one sample, sequenced in a study of T cell responses to AZD1222 COVID-19 vaccine. TCRdb keeps only in-frame clones here, not all; method: immunoSEQ multiplex PCR. The data contain approximately 130,000 clones, roughly 87% of them singletons. Sequencing was performed on peripheral blood, taken 28 days after the second AZD1222 dose. The receptors were gathered from an adult who received the AZD1222 COVID-19 vaccine. Each CDR3 is given with its conserved first and last residue. A D gene is named only where the DNA matches it firmly. Size is omitted from some rows. Given values are once, few, many or a class for expanded clones.

V: TRBV7-8
J: TRBJ2-1
D: -
size: -
DNA: TGTGCCAGCAGCCAGCAGCCCGGTGCCTACAATGAGCAGTTCTTC
CDR3: CASSQQPGAYNEQFF

V: TRBV7-9
J: TRBJ2-7
D: TRBD1
size: -
DNA: TGTGCCAGCAGCCTCGGGACAGAGCCCTTCTGGCAGTACTTC
CDR3: CASSLGTEPFWQYF

V: TRBV5-1
J: TRBJ2-7
D: TRBD1
size: -
DNA: TGCGCCAGCAGCTCTGGGACAGGGAACTACGAGCAGTACTTC
CDR3: CASSSGTGNYEQYF

V: TRBV7-2
J: TRBJ1-5
D: TRBD1
size: -
DNA: TGTGCCAGCAGCTTGGGGGCAGGGGGCTTTAGTCAGCCCCAGCATTTT
CDR3: CASSLGAGGFSQPQHF

V: TRBV5-5
J: TRBJ2-7
D: -
size: -
DNA: TGTGCCAGCAGCTCTCCGGGTGTAGGGCAGTACTTC
CDR3: CASSSPGVGQYF

V: TRBV18
J: TRBJ1-3
D: -
size: -
DNA: TGTGCCAGCTCACCAGTAGGAGGGCGCTCTGGAAACACCATATATTTT
CDR3: CASSPVGGRSGNTIYF

V: TRBV5-1
J: TRBJ1-5
D: -
size: -
DNA: TGCGCCAGCAGCTTGGCCCCAGGGTCCAGCAATCAGCCCCAGCATTTT
CDR3: CASSLAPGSSNQPQHF

V: TRBV28
J: TRBJ2-2
D: TRBD2
size: -
DNA: TGTGCCAGCAGCGGCGGGGGGGCGACCGGGGAGCTGTTTTTT
CDR3: CASSGGGATGELFF

V: TRBV28
J: TRBJ1-6
D: -
size: -
DNA: TGTGCCAGCAGTCTACATCAGGGGACGAATTCACCCCTCCACTTT
CDR3: CASSLHQGTNSPLHF

V: TRBV18
J: TRBJ2-7
D: TRBD2
size: -
DNA: TGTGCCAGCTCACCCGCGGGTAGCGGGAACTCCTACGAGCAGTACTTC
CDR3: CASSPAGSGNSYEQYF

V: TRBV11-3
J: TRBJ2-7
D: TRBD1
size: -
DNA: TGTGCCAGCAGCTTAGGGGGGGACAGGGACTACGAGCAGTACTTC
CDR3: CASSLGGDRDYEQYF

V: TRBV4-1
J: TRBJ1-5
D: TRBD1
size: -
DNA: TGCGCCAGCAGCCAAGATCTAGAGACAGGGGGTAATCAGCCCCAGCATTTT
CDR3: CASSQDLETGGNQPQHF

V: TRBV28
J: TRBJ2-7
D: TRBD1
size: -
DNA: TGTGCCAGCAGCATAGGGGGCAGGGGCCCCTACGAGCAGTACTTC
CDR3: CASSIGGRGPYEQYF

V: TRBV11-2
J: TRBJ2-1
D: -
size: once
DNA: TGTGCCAGCAGCTTAATCCAGGGCCCCTACAATGAGCAGTTCTTC
CDR3: CASSLIQGPYNEQFF

V: TRBV6-4
J: TRBJ1-5
D: -
size: few
DNA: TGTGCCAGCAGTGACATCCCTTGGTGGGCGGGGGCACAGCCCCAGCATTTT
CDR3: CASSDIPWWAGAQPQHF

V: TRBV18
J: TRBJ1-4
D: -
size: -
DNA: TGTGCCAGCTCACCACGGCGACGCGGTGATGAAAAACTGTTTTTT
CDR3: CASSPRRRGDEKLFF

V: TRBV6-5
J: TRBJ1-3
D: -
size: -
DNA: TGTGCCAGCAGTTACGAGGCCCGGACTGGAAACACCATATATTTT
CDR3: CASSYEARTGNTIYF

V: TRBV23-1
J: TRBJ2-7
D: -
size: -
DNA: TGCGCCAGCAGTCACCCCCACACTACGCCCGGGACGGACTACTACGAGCAGTACTTC
CDR3: CASSHPHTTPGTDYYEQYF

V: TRBV5-4
J: TRBJ2-3
D: -
size: -
DNA: TGTGCCAGCAGCTCAAGCCTGAACATGGATACGCAGTATTTT
CDR3: CASSSSLNMDTQYF

V: TRBV11-2
J: TRBJ2-1
D: -
size: -
DNA: TGTGCCAGCAGCTTAGATCATGTCCTAGGGAATGAGCAGTTCTTC
CDR3: CASSLDHVLGNEQFF

V: TRBV7-7
J: TRBJ1-5
D: -
size: -
DNA: TGTGCTAGCAGCCCACAGGGTGATCAGCCCCAGCATTTT
CDR3: CASSPQGDQPQHF

V: TRBV4-3
J: TRBJ1-2
D: -
size: once
DNA: TGCGCCAGCAGCCAAGGGACCTATGGCTACACCTTC
CDR3: CASSQGTYGYTF

V: TRBV6-5
J: TRBJ1-1
D: TRBD1
size: -
DNA: TGTGCCAGCAGTTACTCAACAGGGGGCGCAGGGACTGAAGCTTTCTTT
CDR3: CASSYSTGGAGTEAFF

V: TRBV6-4
J: TRBJ2-2
D: -
size: -
DNA: TGTGCCAGCAGTGACGGGACTAACACCGGGGAGCTGTTTTTT
CDR3: CASSDGTNTGELFF

V: TRBV10-3
J: TRBJ2-1
D: TRBD2
size: -
DNA: TGTGCCATCAGTGTAGGACTAGCGATCAATGAGCAGTTCTTC
CDR3: CAISVGLAINEQFF

V: TRBV24-1
J: TRBJ2-3
D: -
size: -
DNA: TGTGCCACCAGCACAGGATTCACAGATACGCAGTATTTT
CDR3: CATSTGFTDTQYF

V: TRBV28
J: TRBJ1-2
D: -
size: -
DNA: TGTGCCAGCAGTTCCCCTCGGACTCGCTCTGACTTC
CDR3: CASSSPRTRSDF

V: TRBV11-2
J: TRBJ2-4
D: TRBD2
size: few
DNA: TGTGCCAGCAGCTTTAGCGGGAACATTCAGTACTTC
CDR3: CASSFSGNIQYF

V: TRBV5-1
J: TRBJ2-7
D: -
size: -
DNA: TGCGCCAGCAGCTTGGCCGTCGGGGCCTACGAGCAGTACTTC
CDR3: CASSLAVGAYEQYF

V: TRBV3-1/TRBV3-2
J: TRBJ1-3
D: TRBD1
size: -
DNA: TGTGCCAGCAGCCAAGGCTACAGGGGTTCCTCTGGAAACACCATATATTTT
CDR3: CASSQGYRGSSGNTIYF

V: TRBV18
J: TRBJ1-2
D: TRBD1
size: -
DNA: TGTGCCAGCTCACCCGGACAGGGGGCTGATGGCTACACCTTC
CDR3: CASSPGQGADGYTF

V: TRBV29-1
J: TRBJ2-3
D: -
size: -
DNA: TGCAGCGTTGCGGGGCAGGGTAAAGGAGATACGCAGTATTTT
CDR3: CSVAGQGKGDTQYF

V: TRBV27
J: TRBJ1-2
D: TRBD1
size: -
DNA: TGTGCCAGCATCCAAGTCCGGGACAGGGGCTATGGCTACACCTTC
CDR3: CASIQVRDRGYGYTF

V: TRBV2
J: TRBJ2-3
D: -
size: -
DNA: TGTGCCAGCAGTATCGGAGACTACGCCCCCACAGATACGCAGTATTTT
CDR3: CASSIGDYAPTDTQYF

V: TRBV19
J: TRBJ1-4
D: -
size: -
DNA: TGTGCCAGTAGTATAGGAGGTCGCCCAACTAATGAAAAACTGTTTTTT
CDR3: CASSIGGRPTNEKLFF

V: TRBV21-1
J: TRBJ1-2
D: -
size: -
DNA: TGTGCCAGCAGCGACGGACAGAAGTTTAACTATGGCTACACCTTC
CDR3: CASSDGQKFNYGYTF

V: TRBV7-2
J: TRBJ2-2
D: -
size: -
DNA: TGTGCCAGCAAGACCGGATTCCTAGGCACCGGGGAGCTGTTTTTT
CDR3: CASKTGFLGTGELFF

V: TRBV7-9
J: TRBJ1-1
D: -
size: -
DNA: TGTGCCAGCAGCCTCCTAAGCGGCAGTGAAGCTTTCTTT
CDR3: CASSLLSGSEAFF

V: TRBV6-5
J: TRBJ1-2
D: TRBD1
size: -
DNA: TGTGCCAGCAGCGGGGACAGCTATGGCTACACCTTC
CDR3: CASSGDSYGYTF

V: TRBV9
J: TRBJ1-5
D: -
size: -
DNA: TGTGCCAGCAGCGTAGGACGCGGTGGGACCCAGCATTTT
CDR3: CASSVGRGGTQHF

V: TRBV6-5
J: TRBJ1-4
D: TRBD1
size: -
DNA: TGTGCCAGCAGTTACCAAAACAGGGGAGTGGAAAAACTGTTTTTT
CDR3: CASSYQNRGVEKLFF

V: TRBV29-1
J: TRBJ2-1
D: TRBD1
size: once
DNA: TGCAGCGTCCGACAGGGGAGGAATGAGCAGTTCTTC
CDR3: CSVRQGRNEQFF

V: TRBV28
J: TRBJ2-5
D: TRBD2
size: -
DNA: TGTGCCACCCTGCCCACTCGGACTAGCGGGAGATGGGAGACCCAGTACTTC
CDR3: CATLPTRTSGRWETQYF

V: TRBV7-2
J: TRBJ2-5
D: -
size: -
DNA: TGTGCCAGCAGCTTAGCAGGGGGCGGGACGCTTGAGACCCAGTACTTC
CDR3: CASSLAGGGTLETQYF

V: TRBV5-1
J: TRBJ1-4
D: -
size: -
DNA: TGCGCCAGCAGCTTGGCCGGTATGGACCCGACGGGACGGAATGAAAAACTGTTTTTT
CDR3: CASSLAGMDPTGRNEKLFF

V: TRBV4-3
J: TRBJ1-6
D: TRBD1
size: -
DNA: TGCGCCAGCGCGATTGGAGGACAGGATTATTCACCCCTCCACTTT
CDR3: CASAIGGQDYSPLHF

V: TRBV18
J: TRBJ1-5
D: -
size: -
DNA: TGTGCCAGCTCCCAAGGTCAGACAAATTATCAGCCCCAGCATTTT
CDR3: CASSQGQTNYQPQHF